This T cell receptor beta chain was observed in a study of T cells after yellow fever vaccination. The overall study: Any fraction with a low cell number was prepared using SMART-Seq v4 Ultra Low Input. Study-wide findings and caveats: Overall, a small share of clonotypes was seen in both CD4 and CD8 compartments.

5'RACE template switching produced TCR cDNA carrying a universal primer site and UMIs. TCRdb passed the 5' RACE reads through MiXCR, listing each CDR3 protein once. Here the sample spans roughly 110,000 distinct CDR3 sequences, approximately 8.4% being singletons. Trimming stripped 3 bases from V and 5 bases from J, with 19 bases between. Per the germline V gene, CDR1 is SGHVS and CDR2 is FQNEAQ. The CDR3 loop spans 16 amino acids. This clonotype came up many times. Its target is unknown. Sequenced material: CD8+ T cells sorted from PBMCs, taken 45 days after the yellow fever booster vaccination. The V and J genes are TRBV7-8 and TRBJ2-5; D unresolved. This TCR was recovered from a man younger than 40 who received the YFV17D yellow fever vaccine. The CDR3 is CASSFKEGPASETQYF. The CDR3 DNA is TGTGCCAGCAGCTTCAAAGAAGGGCCAGCCTCGGAGACCCAGTACTTC.